This TCR beta chain is drawn from a study of shared clonotypes between healthy human individuals. Trimming pared 2 bases from V and 7 bases from J, leaving 20 bases between. This CDR3 region has 16 residues. The germline V gene has CDR1 MDHEN and CDR2 SYDVKM. Sequencing was performed with immunoSEQ multiplex PCR; in TCRdb, only in-frame clones are kept and a portion is missing. The data hold roughly 300,000 clones, with around 87% observed a single time. The material sequenced was memory CD8+ T cells sorted from blood. Subset: CD45RO+ cells pooled with CCR7-negative TemRA cells. The sequence was collected from a young man in good health. V is TRBV28 and J is TRBJ1-1; D call uncertain. CDR3 amino acids: CASSLGYRGQDVEAFF. The CDR3 coding sequence is TGTGCCAGCAGTTTAGGTTACCGGGGTCAAGACGTTGAAGCTTTCTTT.